Below, 4 T cell receptor beta chains from the same sample are listed, as sequenced in a study of blood T cell repertoires in COVID-19. Generated by immunoSEQ multiplex PCR, the TCRdb table keeps only in-frame clones and is missing some. The sample lists 25,000 to 30,000 clones, under 80% seen once, with almost 8% in the top ten. Sequencing input: peripheral blood. These receptor sequences come from a woman in her 70s with active or convalescent COVID-19.

V and J are TRBV5-1 and TRBJ2-5; D not resolved. Looked up from germline, CDR1 is SGHRS and CDR2 is YFSETQ. Trimming removed 3 bases at V and 1 base at J, with 4 bases between. This CDR3 comprises 12 residues. CDR3 amino acids: CASSSFQETQYF. In DNA, the CDR3 is TGCGCCAGCAGCTCCTTCCAAGAGACCCAGTACTTC.

The chain couples TRBV9 to TRBJ2-5, with a tentative D call TRBD2 (7 bases). This CDR3 comprises 14 residues. Germline CDR1 is SGDLS and CDR2 is YYNGEE. The ends were cut back, 0 bases at V and 4 bases at J, with 10 bases in the middle. The CDR3 sequence: CASSVAAGAETQYF. The CDR3 bases are TGTGCCAGCAGCGTAGCCGCGGGGGCAGAGACCCAGTACTTC.

The chain joins TRBV7-2 to TRBJ2-1, with 7 bases matching TRBD2. The CDR3 length is 18 residues. V lost 1 base to trimming and J lost 0 bases; unmatched junction nucleotides: 9. Germline V gene lookup returns CDR1 SGHTA and CDR2 FQGNSA. CDR3 in DNA: TGTGCCAGCAGCTTAGTCGGGTCCGGGGGGAGCTCCTACAATGAGCAGTTCTTC. Protein: CASSLVGSGGSSYNEQFF.

The J gene is TRBJ2-5, the V gene TRBV7-2, with 8 bases matching TRBD2. Germline V gives CDR1 SGHTA, CDR2 FQGNSA. V lost 2 bases and J lost 7; bases outside the gene matches: 12. The CDR3 loop spans 16 amino acids. CDR3: CASSLLLTSALGTQYF. Written as DNA, the CDR3 is TGTGCCAGCAGCTTACTGTTGACTAGCGCACTGGGGACCCAGTACTTC.